This T cell receptor (beta chain) was captured in a study of Tregs in tolerant kidney transplant recipients (dated by TCRdb to the late 2010s). For the study in its entirety: Transplants used related donors with nonmyeloablative bone marrow transplantation; mixed chimerism was transient in the human trials. TCRbeta sequencing was used in the study to identify donor-specific regulatory T cells before combined kidney and bone marrow transplantation, and the identified cells were then tracked after transplant. What the study reported, not specific to this receptor: Because only a small number of patients were included, the study had limitations, and the results will need to be validated in larger populations as well as under other immunosuppression protocols. Expanding Tregs with activated donor B cells appeared to identify the most biologically relevant and donor-specific TCRbeta repertoire. Biological reproducibility was not directly assessed, although technical replication error appeared to be minimal. Donor-specific Treg expansion was found to exceed global Treg expansion in tolerant patients, suggesting antigen-driven rather than nonspecific expansion. For some patients the PCR primers changed over time, which made it impossible to compare the samples from those patients at the nucleotide level.

This sample's time point label indicates: blood sample drawn before combined kidney and bone marrow transplant. Thawed PBMCs were FACS-sorted into unstimulated Tregs (CD4+CD25+CD127-), CD4+ non-Tregs (CD4+CD25-), CD4 cells and CD8 cells. Prior to Treg sorting, thawed PBMCs were rested overnight with about 210 IU/ml IL-2 at 37 degrees C. The patients were a handful of recipients of combined kidney and bone marrow transplants from the ITN036ST trial, and samples were available only for these trial subjects. Healthy control blood was processed to PBMCs with a Ficoll density gradient and then cryopreserved, whereas patient PBMCs were collected both before and after transplant. Genomic DNA was extracted from sorted cells with the QIAGEN DNeasy Blood and Tissue Kit for TCRbeta CDR3 sequencing. Through immunoSEQ, high-throughput TCRbeta CDR3 sequencing was done commercially, including PCR amplification with internal controls and bias correction. Per the authors' processing: Unique productive TCRbeta sequences were defined by CDR3 nucleotide sequence where primers matched, otherwise by CDR3 amino acid sequence with Vbeta and Jbeta genes. To correct for sorting error, sequences found in more than one sorted population at a frequency ratio of 2:1 or less were discarded, and the remaining shared sequences were assigned to the population with the higher frequency. A sequence counted as donor-reactive if, in CFSE-low cells, the sequence had a frequency of at least 0.01% and was expanded at least 5-fold compared with unstimulated cells. Jensen-Shannon divergence calculated on the top 100 TCRbeta sequences ranked by frequency was used to measure repertoire divergence. For samples with multiple sequencing runs, sorting error was corrected separately for each run before the runs were pooled. Drawn from immuneACCESS, this table holds only the in-frame rearrangements with V and J called that TCRdb kept. Clones are partly lost; checked studies trace under half to an unresolved V gene and leave the rest unexplained. That table is the source of V, J and clone size, and D and trimming were worked out from the DNA. Recorded for this sample are approximately 16,000 clones; over 75% of them occurred a single time. Approximately 1.5% of the sample comes from the top ten.

As to this clone: Its antigen is still unknown. Per-nucleotide qualities are absent, and no much larger clonotype sits a single base away.

At the junction V is shortened by 4 bases and J by 3 bases, with 10 bases in between. From the cysteine through the phenylalanine, the CDR3 covers 14 amino acids. CDR3 DNA only is kept here, 42 bases in frame from base 1. The germline V gene provides CDR1 ENHRY and CDR2 SYGVKD. Sequencing used Tregs from blood, obtained before the transplant. This clonotype was sampled from a human donor who received a combined kidney and bone marrow transplant. Recombination linked TRBV10-3 to TRBJ1-5, with the D gene not confidently named. The CDR3 protein is CAISAQAHNQPQHF. The bases are TGTGCCATCAGTGCCCAGGCCCACAATCAGCCCCAGCATTTT.